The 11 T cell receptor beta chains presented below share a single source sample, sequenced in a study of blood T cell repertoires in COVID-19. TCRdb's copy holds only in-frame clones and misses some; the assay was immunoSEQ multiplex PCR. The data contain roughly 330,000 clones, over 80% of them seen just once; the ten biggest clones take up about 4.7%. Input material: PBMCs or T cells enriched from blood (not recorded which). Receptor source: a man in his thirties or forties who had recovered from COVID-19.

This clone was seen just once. CDR3 in DNA: TGTGCCAGCAGCTTGGTGCGGGCCGCGGAGCAGTTCTTC. It specifies CASSLVRAAEQFF. V gene TRBV5-6 combines with J gene TRBJ2-1; maybe TRBD2 (5 bases). The CDR3 has 13 amino acids. Looked up from germline, CDR1 is SGHDT and CDR2 is YYEEEE. Trimming removed 0 bases from V and 10 bases from J, with 11 bases in between.

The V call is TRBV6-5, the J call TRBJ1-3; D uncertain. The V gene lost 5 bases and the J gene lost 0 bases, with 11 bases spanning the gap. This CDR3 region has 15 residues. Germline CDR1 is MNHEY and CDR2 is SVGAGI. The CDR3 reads CASSKEGPSGNTIYF. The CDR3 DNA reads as TGTGCCAGCAGTAAGGAGGGCCCCTCTGGAAACACCATATATTTT.

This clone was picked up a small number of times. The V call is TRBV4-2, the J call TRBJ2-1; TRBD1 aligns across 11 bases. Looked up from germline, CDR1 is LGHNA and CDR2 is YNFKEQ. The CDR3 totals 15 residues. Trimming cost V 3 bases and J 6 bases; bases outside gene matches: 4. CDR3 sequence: CASSQAGTGGNEQFF. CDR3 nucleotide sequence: TGTGCCAGCAGCCAGGCCGGGACAGGGGGCAATGAGCAGTTCTTC.

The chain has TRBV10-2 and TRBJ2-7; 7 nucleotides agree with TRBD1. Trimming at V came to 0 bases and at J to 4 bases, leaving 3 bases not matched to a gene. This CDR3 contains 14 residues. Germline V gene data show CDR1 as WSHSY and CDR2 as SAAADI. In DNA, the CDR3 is TGCGCCAGCAGTGAGTCGGGCAGGGGGTACGAGCAGTACTTC. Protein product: CASSESGRGYEQYF.

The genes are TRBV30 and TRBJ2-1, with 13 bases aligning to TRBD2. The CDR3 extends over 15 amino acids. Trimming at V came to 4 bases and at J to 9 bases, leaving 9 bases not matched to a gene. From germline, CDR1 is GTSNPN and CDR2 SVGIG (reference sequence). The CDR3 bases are TGTGCCTGGACTGAACTAGCGGGGGGGCCTAGTGAGCAGTTCTTC. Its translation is CAWTELAGGPSEQFF.

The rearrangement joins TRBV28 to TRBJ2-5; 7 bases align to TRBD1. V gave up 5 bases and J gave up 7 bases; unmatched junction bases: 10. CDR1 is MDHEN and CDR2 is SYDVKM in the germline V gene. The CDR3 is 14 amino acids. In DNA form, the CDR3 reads TGTGCCAGCAGTCCCCTGACAGGGAGTGGGACCCAGTACTTC. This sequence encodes CASSPLTGSGTQYF.

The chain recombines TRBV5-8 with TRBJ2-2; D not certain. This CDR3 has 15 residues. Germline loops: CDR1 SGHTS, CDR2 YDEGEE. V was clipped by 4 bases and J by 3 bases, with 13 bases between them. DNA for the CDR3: TGTGCCAGCAGCCAGCGACCTGCCTACACCGGGGAGCTGTTTTTT. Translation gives CASSQRPAYTGELFF.

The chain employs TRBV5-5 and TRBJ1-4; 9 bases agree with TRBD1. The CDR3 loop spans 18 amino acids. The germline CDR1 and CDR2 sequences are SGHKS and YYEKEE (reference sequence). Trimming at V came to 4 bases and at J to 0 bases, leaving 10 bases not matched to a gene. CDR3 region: CASSEGTGIFATNEKLFF. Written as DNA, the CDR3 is TGTGCCAGCAGCGAAGGGACAGGGATTTTTGCAACTAATGAAAAACTGTTTTTT. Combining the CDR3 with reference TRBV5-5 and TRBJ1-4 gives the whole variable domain DAGVTQSPTHLIKTRGQQVTLRCSPISGHKSVSWYQQVLGQGPQFIFQYYEKEERGRGNFPDRFSARQFPNYSSELNVNALLLGDSALYLCASSEGTGIFATNEKLFFGSGTQLSVL.

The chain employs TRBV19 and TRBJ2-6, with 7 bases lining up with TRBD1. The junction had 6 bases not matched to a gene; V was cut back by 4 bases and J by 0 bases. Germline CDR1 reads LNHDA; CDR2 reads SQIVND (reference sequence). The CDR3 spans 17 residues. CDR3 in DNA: TGTGCCAGTAGTACAGATCGACAGGGCTCTGGGGCCAACGTCCTGACTTTC. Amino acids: CASSTDRQGSGANVLTF.

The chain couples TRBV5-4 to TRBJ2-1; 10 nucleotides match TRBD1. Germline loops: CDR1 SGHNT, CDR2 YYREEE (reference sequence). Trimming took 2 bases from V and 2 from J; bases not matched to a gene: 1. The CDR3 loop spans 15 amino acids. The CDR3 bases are TGTGCCAGCAGCTTTGGACAGGGGGCCTACAATGAGCAGTTCTTC. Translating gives CASSFGQGAYNEQFF.

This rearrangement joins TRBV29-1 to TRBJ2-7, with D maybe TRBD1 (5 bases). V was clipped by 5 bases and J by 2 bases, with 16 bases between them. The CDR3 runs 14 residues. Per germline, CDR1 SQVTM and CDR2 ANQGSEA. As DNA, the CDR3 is TGCAGCGTTCGACTCGACAGCCTGACCTACGAGCAGTACTTC. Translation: CSVRLDSLTYEQYF.